This T cell receptor (beta chain) is from a study of beta chain features in type 1 diabetes. Study-level points and caveats: TCRB CDR3s from Type 1 diabetes patients were moderately but significantly shorter in all four CD4+ subsets. More deletions and fewer insertions at VDJ junctions were found in patients with type 1 diabetes.

CD45RO/CCR7/CD25/CD127/CD95/CD27 staining was used to isolate CD4+ naive, central memory, regulatory and stem cell-like memory cells by sorting. The isolated RNA, all of it, was reverse transcribed, so expressed TCRB transcripts were what got sequenced. Average reads for naive, central memory and regulatory T cell samples were several million. Assay: immunoSEQ multiplex PCR; the TCRdb copy retains only in-frame clones and omits some. The data hold under 850,000 clones, with 13% observed a single time. As for this clone: Antigen: not known.

CDR3 length: 15 residues. Germline CDR1 and CDR2: MNHEY and SMNVEV (reference sequence). Trimming took off 0 bases at V and 3 bases at J, with 11 bases between the two ends. This chain joins TRBV27 and TRBJ1-2; D remains unclear. Sequences were obtained from naive CD4+ T cells from blood. The receptor comes from a young man with type 1 diabetes. The CDR3 DNA follows: TGTGCCAGCAGTTTATCTGCAGACCCTTACTATGGCTACACCTTC. This sequence encodes CASSLSADPYYGYTF.